Below, one T cell receptor beta chain is given with its context. This sample was included in a study of shared clonotypes between healthy human individuals. Assay used: immunoSEQ multiplex PCR; TCRdb lists only in-frame clones, some missing. The sample yields around 2.3 million clones, around 95% seen once. Germline lookup yields CDR1 GTSNPN and CDR2 SVGIG (reference sequence). V trimming: 5 bases; J trimming: 3 bases; junction bases outside the gene matches: 8. This CDR3 is built from 14 residues. The chain carries TRBV30 and TRBJ2-3, with 7 bases fitting TRBD1. The sequencing sample was made of naive CD4+ T cells sorted from blood. Documented subset: CD45RA+ positively selected. This sequence originates from a young man in good health. The CDR3 sequence: CAWGDSPLTDTQYF. The CDR3 DNA reads as TGTGCCTGGGGGGACAGCCCCCTTACAGATACGCAGTATTTT.